The source of this TCR beta chain is a study of shared clonotypes between healthy human individuals. Findings and caveats of the study: On the whole, naive subsets had larger estimated richness than memory subsets had.

Into CD45RA+ naive and CD45RA-negative memory subsets, the CD4+ cells were split. Across several immunoSEQ plates, the genomic DNA of each subset was split evenly. Sequencing used immunoSEQ multiplex PCR; TCRdb keeps in-frame clones, though not all of them. The sample includes more than 400,000 clones, 90% to 97% of them seen just once. About this clone itself: Its specificity is not known.

The CDR3 has 14 residues. Germline V CDR1 and CDR2: MNHEY, SVGAGI. V lost 5 bases and J lost 5, with 16 bases in between. The clonotype comes from a woman under 40 in good health. This chain links TRBV6-5 with TRBJ2-7, with D possibly matching TRBD1 (6 bases). The material sequenced was naive CD4+ T cells sorted from blood. Subset: CD45RA+ positively selected. CDR3 residues: CASSRNDRRHEQYF. The CDR3 bases are TGTGCCAGCAGTAGAAATGACAGGCGCCACGAGCAGTACTTC.